These T cell receptor beta chains were read from a single sample in a study of cytomegalovirus exposure and HLA in healthy donors. This table comes from immunoSEQ multiplex PCR, and its TCRdb copy is limited to in-frame clones, with some not included. This table has under 200,000 clones, roughly nine tenths appearing once. Source material: PBMCs. These receptors originate from a woman aged 18-29 years in good health and CMV-seropositive. Each CDR3 is given with its conserved first and last residue. The D gene is left open where the match is weak. Size tells how often a clone was seen (once, few, many) or the class of an expanded clone, and some rows leave it out.

DNA | CDR3 | size | V | length | D | J
TGTGCCAGCAGAATGGGGACAGTTGAAAAACTGTTTTTT | CASRMGTVEKLFF | NA | TRBV6-1 | 13 | TRBD1 | TRBJ1-4
TGTGCCTGGAGTGCCCACGGGGAATACGGATACACCATATATTTT | CAWSAHGEYGYTIYF | NA | TRBV30 | 15 | NA | TRBJ1-3
TGCAGCGTTGAAGATTGGGGGGGGAATGAGCAGTTCTTC | CSVEDWGGNEQFF | NA | TRBV29-1 | 13 | TRBD2 | TRBJ2-1
TGTGCCAGCTCACCCGACGGGGGGATGCAGCCCCAGCATTTT | CASSPDGGMQPQHF | once | TRBV18 | 14 | NA | TRBJ1-5
TGCGCCAGCAGCACGAGACTAGCGGACACAGATACGCAGTATTTT | CASSTRLADTDTQYF | NA | TRBV5-1 | 15 | TRBD2 | TRBJ2-3
TGTGCCAGCAGTGAGGGGGGGCGGATAGGAAACACCATATATTTT | CASSEGGRIGNTIYF | NA | TRBV2 | 15 | NA | TRBJ1-3
TGTGCCAGCGAAACGGGGGGGGGCAATCAGCCCCAGCATTTT | CASETGGGNQPQHF | NA | TRBV28 | 14 | NA | TRBJ1-5
TGTGCCAGCAGCCGGGACAGCCAAGAGACCCAGTACTTC | CASSRDSQETQYF | NA | TRBV11-2 | 13 | TRBD1 | TRBJ2-5
TGCGCCAGCAGCTCGGGGACAGCCTTCTCCTACGAGCAGTACTTC | CASSSGTAFSYEQYF | NA | TRBV5-1 | 15 | TRBD1 | TRBJ2-7
TGTGCCACCAGTGGGACTTTCCGCACAGATACGCAGTATTTT | CATSGTFRTDTQYF | NA | TRBV15 | 14 | NA | TRBJ2-3
TGTGCCAGCAGTCCAAGGTCCGGGAATTCACCCCTCCACTTT | CASSPRSGNSPLHF | NA | TRBV27 | 14 | NA | TRBJ1-6
TGTGCCAGCAGCTTAGCGCGGCCTGCGGGGGGTTTACGCAATGAGCAGTTCTTC | CASSLARPAGGLRNEQFF | NA | TRBV7-9 | 18 | TRBD2 | TRBJ2-1
TGCGCCAGCAGCTTGCGCAGAGGGGGAGATGGTGAAAAACTGTTTTTT | CASSLRRGGDGEKLFF | NA | TRBV5-1 | 16 | NA | TRBJ1-4
TGTGCCAGCAGCGTAGGTGTGCAGGGCTACAATGAGCAGTTCTTC | CASSVGVQGYNEQFF | NA | TRBV9 | 15 | NA | TRBJ2-1
TGTGCCTGGAAAGCCCGACGACAGGGGGCGTTTTTGTCCTGTCAGCCCCAGCATTTT | CAWKARRQGAFLSCQPQHF | NA | TRBV30 | 19 | TRBD1 | TRBJ1-5
TGTGCCTGGAGTAAGTCGGGGAACACTGAAGCTTTCTTT | CAWSKSGNTEAFF | NA | TRBV30 | 13 | NA | TRBJ1-1
TGTGCCAGTAGCGCAACTCCATTCGACTATGGCTACACCTTC | CASSATPFDYGYTF | NA | TRBV19 | 14 | NA | TRBJ1-2
TGTGCCAGCAGCTCTCAGACAGGGGGTATCTATGGCTACACCTTC | CASSSQTGGIYGYTF | NA | TRBV11-2 | 15 | TRBD1 | TRBJ1-2
TGTGCCAGCAGCGTAACTAGCGGGAGGGCCCCAGAGACCCAGTACTTC | CASSVTSGRAPETQYF | NA | TRBV9 | 16 | TRBD2 | TRBJ2-5
TGTGCCAGCAGCTCTACAACCGGGACTATCTTCGGCGAGCAGTACTTC | CASSSTTGTIFGEQYF | NA | TRBV7-2 | 16 | TRBD2 | TRBJ2-7